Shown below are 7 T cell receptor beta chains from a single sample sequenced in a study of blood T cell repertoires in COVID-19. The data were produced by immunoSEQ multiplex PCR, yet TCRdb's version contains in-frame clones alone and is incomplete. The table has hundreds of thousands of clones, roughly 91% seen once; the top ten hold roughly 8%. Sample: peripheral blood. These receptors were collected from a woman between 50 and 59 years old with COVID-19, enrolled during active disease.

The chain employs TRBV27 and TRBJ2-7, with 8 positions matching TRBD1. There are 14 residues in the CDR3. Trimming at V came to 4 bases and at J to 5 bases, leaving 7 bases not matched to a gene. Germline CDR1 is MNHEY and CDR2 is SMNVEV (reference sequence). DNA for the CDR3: TGTGCCAGCAGTTCCCGGGACAGGCGACACGAGCAGTACTTC. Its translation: CASSSRDRRHEQYF.

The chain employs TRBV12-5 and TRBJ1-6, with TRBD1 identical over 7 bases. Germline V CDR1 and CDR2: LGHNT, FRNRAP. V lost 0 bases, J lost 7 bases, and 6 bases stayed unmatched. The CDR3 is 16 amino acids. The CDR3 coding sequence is TGTGCTAGTGGTTTGGTTCCCGGGACAGTCAATTCACCCCTCCACTTT. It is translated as CASGLVPGTVNSPLHF. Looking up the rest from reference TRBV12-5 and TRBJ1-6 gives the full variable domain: DARVTQTPRHKVTEMGQEVTMRCQPILGHNTVFWYRQTMMQGLELLAYFRNRAPLDDSGMPKDRFSAEMPDATLATLKIQPSEPRDSAVYFCASGLVPGTVNSPLHFGNGTRLTVT.

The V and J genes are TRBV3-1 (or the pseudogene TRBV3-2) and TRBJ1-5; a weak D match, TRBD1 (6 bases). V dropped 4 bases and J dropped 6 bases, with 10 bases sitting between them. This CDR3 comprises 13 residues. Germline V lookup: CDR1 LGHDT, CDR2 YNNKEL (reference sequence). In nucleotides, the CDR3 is TGTGCCAGCAGCCCAGGGGTCGGTCAGCCCCAGCATTTT. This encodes CASSPGVGQPQHF.

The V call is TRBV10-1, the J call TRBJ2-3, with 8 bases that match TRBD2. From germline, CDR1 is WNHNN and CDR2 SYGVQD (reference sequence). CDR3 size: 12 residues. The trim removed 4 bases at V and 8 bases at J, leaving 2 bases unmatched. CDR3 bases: TGCGCCAGCAGTGCGGGGGGGTTTACGCAGTATTTT. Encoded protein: CASSAGGFTQYF.

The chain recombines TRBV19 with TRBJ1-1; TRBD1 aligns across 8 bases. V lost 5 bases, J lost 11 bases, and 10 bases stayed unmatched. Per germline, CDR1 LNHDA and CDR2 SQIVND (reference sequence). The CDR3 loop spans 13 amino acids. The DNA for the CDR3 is TGTGCCAGTAGTGAACAGGGGGATATTGTGGCTTTCTTT. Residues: CASSEQGDIVAFF.

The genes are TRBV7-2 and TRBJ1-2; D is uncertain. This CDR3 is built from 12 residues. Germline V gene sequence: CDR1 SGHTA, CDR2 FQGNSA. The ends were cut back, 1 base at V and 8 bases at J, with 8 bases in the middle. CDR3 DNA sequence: TGTGCCAGCAGCTTAGACCGCAGGGGCTACACCTTC. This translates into CASSLDRRGYTF.

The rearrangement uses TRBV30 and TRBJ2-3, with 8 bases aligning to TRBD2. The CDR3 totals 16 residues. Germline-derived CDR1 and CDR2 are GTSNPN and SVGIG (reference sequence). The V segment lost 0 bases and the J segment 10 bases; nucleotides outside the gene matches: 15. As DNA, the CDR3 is TGTGCCTGGAGTGTACCAGGGACTAGACGGTTCTCAGCGCAGTATTTT. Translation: CAWSVPGTRRFSAQYF.